This TCR beta chain originates from a study of blood T cell repertoires in COVID-19. The germline V and J ends were trimmed by 1 base and 1 base, with 15 bases remaining between them. CDR3 length: 17 amino acids. Germline CDR1 and CDR2: LNHDA and SQIVND (reference sequence). Clones were sequenced by immunoSEQ multiplex PCR, and TCRdb holds only the in-frame ones, with some missing. This sample has 200,000 to 300,000 clones, with roughly 80% found just once. The V and J genes are TRBV19 and TRBJ2-3; the D is unclear. Sequencing was performed on peripheral blood. The origin of this receptor is a woman between 18 and 29 years old with acute or convalescent COVID-19. CDR3 coding DNA: TGTGCCAGTAGTATAGGTTTAGATTCCTCCCGCACAGATACGCAGTATTTT. It codes for CASSIGLDSSRTDTQYF.